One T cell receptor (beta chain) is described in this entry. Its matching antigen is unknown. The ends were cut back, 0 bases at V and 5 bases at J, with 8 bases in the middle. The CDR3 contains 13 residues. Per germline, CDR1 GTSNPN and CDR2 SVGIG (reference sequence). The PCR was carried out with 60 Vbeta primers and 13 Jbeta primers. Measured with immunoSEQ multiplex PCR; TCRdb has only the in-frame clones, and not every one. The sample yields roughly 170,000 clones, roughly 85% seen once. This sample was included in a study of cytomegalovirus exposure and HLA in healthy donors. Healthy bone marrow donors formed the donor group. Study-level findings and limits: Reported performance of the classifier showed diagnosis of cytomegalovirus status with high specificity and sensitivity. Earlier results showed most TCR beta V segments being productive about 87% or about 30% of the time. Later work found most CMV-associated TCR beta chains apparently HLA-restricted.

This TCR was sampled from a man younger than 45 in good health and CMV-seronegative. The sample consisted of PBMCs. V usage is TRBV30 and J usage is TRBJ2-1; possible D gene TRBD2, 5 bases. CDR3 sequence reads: CAWSVSGNNEQFF. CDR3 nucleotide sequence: TGTGCCTGGAGTGTCTCGGGGAACAATGAGCAGTTCTTC.